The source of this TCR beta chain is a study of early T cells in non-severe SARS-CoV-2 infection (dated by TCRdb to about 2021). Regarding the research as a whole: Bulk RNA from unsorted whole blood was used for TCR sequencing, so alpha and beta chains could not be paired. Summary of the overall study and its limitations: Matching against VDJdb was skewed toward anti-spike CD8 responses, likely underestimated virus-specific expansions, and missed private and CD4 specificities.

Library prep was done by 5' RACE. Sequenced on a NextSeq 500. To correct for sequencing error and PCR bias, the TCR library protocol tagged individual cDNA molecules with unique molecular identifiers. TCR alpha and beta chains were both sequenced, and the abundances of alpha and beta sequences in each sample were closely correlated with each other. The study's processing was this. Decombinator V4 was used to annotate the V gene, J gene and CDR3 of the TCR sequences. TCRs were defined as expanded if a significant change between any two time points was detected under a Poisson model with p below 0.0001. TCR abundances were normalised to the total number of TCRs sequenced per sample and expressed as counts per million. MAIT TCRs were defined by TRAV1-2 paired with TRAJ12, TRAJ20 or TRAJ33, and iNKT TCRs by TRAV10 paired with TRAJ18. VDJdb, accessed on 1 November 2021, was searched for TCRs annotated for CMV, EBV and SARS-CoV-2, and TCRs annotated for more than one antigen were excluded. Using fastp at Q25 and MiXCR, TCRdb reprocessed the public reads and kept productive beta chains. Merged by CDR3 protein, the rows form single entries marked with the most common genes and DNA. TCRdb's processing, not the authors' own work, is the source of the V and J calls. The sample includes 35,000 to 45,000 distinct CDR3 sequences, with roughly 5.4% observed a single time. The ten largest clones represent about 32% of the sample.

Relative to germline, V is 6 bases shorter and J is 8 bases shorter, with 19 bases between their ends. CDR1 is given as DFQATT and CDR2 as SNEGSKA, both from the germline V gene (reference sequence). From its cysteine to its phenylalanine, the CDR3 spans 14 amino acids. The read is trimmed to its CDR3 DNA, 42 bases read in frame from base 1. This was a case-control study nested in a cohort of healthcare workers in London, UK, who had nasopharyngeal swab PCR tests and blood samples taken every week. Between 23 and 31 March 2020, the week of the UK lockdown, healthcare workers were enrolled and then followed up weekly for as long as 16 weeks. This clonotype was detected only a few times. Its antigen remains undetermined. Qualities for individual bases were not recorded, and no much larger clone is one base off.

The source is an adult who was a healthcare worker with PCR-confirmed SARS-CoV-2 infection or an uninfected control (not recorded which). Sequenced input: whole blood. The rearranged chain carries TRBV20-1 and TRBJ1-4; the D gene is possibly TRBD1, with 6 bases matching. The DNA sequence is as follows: TGCAGTGCCCACCCAAGGGGGAGGGGCGAAAAACTGTTTTTT. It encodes CSAHPRGRGEKLFF.